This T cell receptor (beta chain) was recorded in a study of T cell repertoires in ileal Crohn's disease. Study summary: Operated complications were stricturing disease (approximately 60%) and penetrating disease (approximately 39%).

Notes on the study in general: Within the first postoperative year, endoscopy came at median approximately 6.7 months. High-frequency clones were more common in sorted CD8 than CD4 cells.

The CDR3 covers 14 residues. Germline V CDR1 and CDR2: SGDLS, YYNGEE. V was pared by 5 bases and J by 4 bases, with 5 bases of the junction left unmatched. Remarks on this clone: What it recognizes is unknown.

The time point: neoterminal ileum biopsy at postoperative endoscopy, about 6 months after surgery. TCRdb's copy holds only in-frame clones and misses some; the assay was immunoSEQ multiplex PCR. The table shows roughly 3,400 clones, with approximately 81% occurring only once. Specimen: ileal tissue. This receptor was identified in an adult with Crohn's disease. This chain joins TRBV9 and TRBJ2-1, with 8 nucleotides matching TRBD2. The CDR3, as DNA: TGTGCCAGCAGTACAAGCGGGGGATACAATGAGCAGTTCTTC. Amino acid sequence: CASSTSGGYNEQFF.